What follows are 7 T cell receptor beta chains derived from one specimen sequenced in a study of T cell responses to AZD1222 COVID-19 vaccine. TCRdb's table, derived via immunoSEQ multiplex PCR, lists solely in-frame clones and lacks some. The data hold about 42,000 clones, with around four fifths observed a single time. This specimen was peripheral blood, taken 28 days after the second AZD1222 dose. These receptor sequences come from an adult who received the AZD1222 COVID-19 vaccine.

The V and J genes are TRBV24-1 and TRBJ1-2, with a tentative D call TRBD1 (5 bases). There are 14 residues in the CDR3. CDR1 is KGHDR and CDR2 is SFDVKD in the germline V gene. Trimming removed 9 bases from V and 1 base from J, with 14 bases in between. The DNA of the CDR3 is TGTGCCACCGACAGAAGGGGCCATAACTATGGCTACACCTTC. Its protein is CATDRRGHNYGYTF.

The rearrangement uses TRBV5-1 and TRBJ2-3; D call uncertain. V gave up 5 bases and J gave up 0 bases, with 7 bases separating them. Germline CDR1 is SGHRS and CDR2 is YFSETQ. This CDR3 region has 13 residues. CDR3 sequence (DNA): TGCGCCAGCAGGTCTGGTAGCACAGATACGCAGTATTTT. Translating it yields CASRSGSTDTQYF.

This chain links TRBV5-1 with TRBJ1-2, with D unresolved. The length of the CDR3 is 14 residues. V shed 3 bases and J shed 6 bases, with 15 bases lying between them. Germline lookup yields CDR1 SGHRS and CDR2 YFSETQ. CDR3 residues: CASSSDPGWDGYTF. The CDR3 region has the DNA TGCGCCAGCAGCTCAGACCCCGGCTGGGATGGCTACACCTTC.

The rearrangement uses TRBV10-3 and TRBJ1-5; no firm D call. The CDR3 extends over 12 amino acids. V lost 6 bases and J lost 3, with 6 bases in between. Germline CDR1 is ENHRY and CDR2 is SYGVKD. The CDR3 sequence: CAIRGTNQPQHF. The CDR3 DNA sequence: TGTGCCATCAGGGGAACCAATCAGCCCCAGCATTTT.

This sequence joins TRBV19 and TRBJ1-5; tentative D call: TRBD1 (6 bases). Germline loops: CDR1 LNHDA, CDR2 SQIVND (reference sequence). The V and J ends lost 6 bases and 0 bases respectively, with 21 bases between them. This CDR3 is 18 amino acids long. The CDR3 here is CASSFRGAGAISNQPQHF. DNA for the CDR3: TGTGCCAGTAGCTTTCGGGGGGCAGGGGCTATTAGCAATCAGCCCCAGCATTTT.

In nucleotides, the CDR3 is TGTGCCAGCAAGCAAAATGTGGAGGCTAACTATGGCTACACCTTC. Encoded protein: CASKQNVEANYGYTF. The gene calls are TRBV6-5 and TRBJ1-2; unclear D gene. The CDR3 extends over 15 amino acids. The V and J ends lost 7 bases and 0 bases respectively, with 15 bases between them. The germline gives CDR1 MNHEY, CDR2 SVGAGI.

The chain is built from TRBV6-2 or TRBV6-3 and TRBJ1-5; D possibly corresponds to TRBD1 (5 bases). Germline V CDR1 and CDR2: MNHEY, SVGEGT. V was trimmed by 3 bases and J by 7 bases, leaving 22 bases between them. CDR3 length: 17 residues. This chain's CDR3 is CASSYSPIRDFGQPQHF. The DNA for the CDR3 is TGTGCCAGCAGTTATAGCCCAATCAGGGACTTTGGACAGCCCCAGCATTTT.